This T cell receptor beta chain was found in a study of shared clonotypes between healthy human individuals (TCRdb year 2020). Concerning the study at large: The cohort comprised a couple of women and a few men aged 18 to 49 years. Different laboratories and diverse techniques were used to prepare libraries and sequence TCR repertoires, to increase sequencing depth and limit assay-specific biases. Each donor's leukapheresis produced roughly between roughly 0.94 and 9.5 billion PBMCs. For each donor, CD4 naive and CD4 memory were each run on three plates, CD8 naive on two plates, and CD8 memory on one plate. Blood TCR repertoires of five healthy adults were deeply sequenced to estimate repertoire size and the extent of clonotype sharing between individuals.

TCR CDR3 regions were amplified from genomic DNA by multiplex PCR using the deep immunoSEQ assay. Genomic DNA extracted from each cell subset was distributed evenly over all wells of several immunoSEQ 96-well plates, and each plate served as one replicate. For sorted subsets, about 200 ng genomic DNA, equal to 25,000 to 35,000 T cell genomes, was loaded into each replicate PCR. Purified libraries were measured with a Qubit 3.0 fluorometer, size-checked on a Bioanalyzer 2100, and measured again with the KAPA Library Quantification kit. Every immunoSEQ 96-well plate was sequenced on a separate single-read 150-cycle Illumina NextSeq 550 flow cell. As for the original processing: Because only junctional sequences without quality scores were contained in the immunoSEQ output, filtering matching that applied to full-length reads could not be performed. Sequences were annotated with PyIR, a Python wrapper for IgBLAST v1.9, and V/J genes and CDR3 were assigned using IMGT germline references. Reads were filtered out if the reads had weak V/J assignments (E-value above 1e-6), no CDR3, stop codons, out-of-frame junctions, or ambiguous translated residues. A V3J clonotype was defined by an identical inferred V gene, J gene, and CDR3 amino acid sequence. To compute the percentage overlap between repertoires, the number of shared unique clonotypes was divided by the size of the smaller repertoire. Three approaches were used to assess repertoire richness: RTK rarefaction, the Chao1 estimator, and Recon v2.1 estimates of unobserved clonotypes. For all TCRbeta clonotypes obtained by the gDNA method from a handful of donors, generation probabilities were computed with OLGA. The clones in this table, taken by TCRdb from immuneACCESS, are in-frame only. Not every clone is retained; where verified, under half of the shortfall comes from an unresolved V gene, and the cause of the rest is unknown. For V, J and clone size, that table is used; D and trimming come from the DNA. This sample has 550,000 to 850,000 clones in its table, and approximately 72% of those were observed once. The ten largest clones represent around 1.7% of the sample.

This clone was counted a single time. Its antigen is currently not known. No qualities accompany the bases; no much larger clone lies one base away. Study-wide findings and limitations: Naive subsets generally had larger estimated clonotype richness than memory subsets. Because the study included only a small number of donors, the genetic and exposure-history diversity represented was limited. Sampling was limited to blood, and TCR repertoires in tissue likely differ from TCR repertoires in blood. Compared with non-shared clonotypes, clonotypes shared by all four sorted-subset donors had higher generation probabilities. Across a few donors, around 5% of naive CD4, approximately 3.6% of naive CD8, about 2.3% of memory CD4, and about 0.44% of memory CD8 clonotypes were shared. Rarefaction of sorted-subset datasets indicated incomplete sequencing despite the large sequencing depth. Pairwise subsampling led to the expectation that sequencing depth would affect the degree of clonotype sharing among donors.

Healthy HIV-negative adults with no recently reported acute infections or vaccinations were included as donors. All donors were Caucasian adults living in Nashville, Tennessee, USA. CD4+ T cells were enriched by magnetic negative selection; naive cells were then positively selected on CD45RA, and the negative fraction formed the memory subset. Blood was obtained by leukapheresis, after which PBMCs were separated by Ficoll-Histopaque density gradient centrifugation and cryopreserved in liquid nitrogen vapor phase. Analytical flow cytometry was used to check the purity and quantity of each magnetically sorted T cell population. Genomic DNA was isolated from each sorted fraction and quantified by UV absorbance on a Nanodrop 2000c. The sample was memory CD4+ T cells sorted from blood. The meaning of the sample's cell subset or site label: CD45RA-negative fraction. The receptor was derived from a woman aged 25 to 39 in good health.

The CDR3 here reads CAGQTNRHTRETQYF. Here is the DNA: TGTGCCGGACAAACGAACAGACATACCAGAGAGACCCAGTACTTC. Here the chain combines TRBV6-1 and TRBJ2-5; the best D guess is TRBD1, with 5 bases matching. Sequences MNHNS (CDR1) and SASEGT (CDR2) are obtained from the germline V gene. Trimming at the junction amounts to 11 bases on V and 4 bases on J, and the germline ends lie 23 bases apart. Taken from cysteine to phenylalanine, the CDR3 has 15 residues. Only the CDR3 portion is preserved as DNA: 45 bases, with reading frame beginning at the first base.